This TCR beta chain appears in the sequencing data of a study of blood T cell repertoires in COVID-19. Study details: Whether acute or convalescent, the COVID-19 samples came from the United States, Italy and Spain. Sample material is recorded as cDNA or gDNA derived from T cells, B-cell-depleted T cells, or PBMCs.

This CDR3 region has 14 residues. Germline V gives CDR1 ENHRY, CDR2 SYGVKD. V shed 6 bases and J 6 bases; nucleotides not matched to a gene: 4. Original methodology: Amplification of reference gene primers was used by the study to estimate nucleated cell counts. The assay was immunoSEQ multiplex PCR, and TCRdb's table has in-frame clones only and misses some. V and J calls and clone size are as listed in that table; D and trimming were resolved from the DNA. The sample has about 150,000 clones; 86% are singletons. Sequencing used peripheral blood. The TCR sequence derives from a man in his 70s with acute or convalescent COVID-19. This chain links TRBV10-3 with TRBJ1-4; TRBD1 aligns across 10 bases. CDR3 bases: TGTGCCATCAGACGGACAGGGGGGGATGAAAAACTGTTTTTT. As protein: CAIRRTGGDEKLFF.